The rows below give T cell receptor beta chains drawn from one sample of a study of blood T cell repertoires in COVID-19. The protocol was immunoSEQ multiplex PCR, while the TCRdb copy is restricted to in-frame clones and leaves out a portion. The profile covers 200,000 to 250,000 clones, with 65% to 90% appearing a single time and less than 8% taken by the ten largest. Sequenced input: peripheral blood. These TCRs come from a woman aged 45-65 years with acute or convalescent COVID-19. CDR3s include the opening cysteine and the closing phenylalanine or tryptophan. The D gene is left open where the match is weak. Rows may omit the clone size; those that give it use once, few, many or a size class.

V gene	clone size	J gene	D gene	CDR3 DNA	CDR3 protein
TRBV3-1/TRBV3-2	-	TRBJ1-3	TRBD1	TGTGCCAGCAGCCAATCGAGACAGGGGGGTGGAAACACCATATATTTT	CASSQSRQGGGNTIYF
TRBV15	-	TRBJ1-5	-	TGTGCCACCAGCTCAGGTTCCAATCAGCCCCAGCATTTT	CATSSGSNQPQHF
TRBV13	-	TRBJ2-7	TRBD1	TGTGCCAGCAGCACCCAAGGGGGCTACTCCTACGAGCAGTACTTC	CASSTQGGYSYEQYF
TRBV7-9	few	TRBJ2-3	-	TGTGCCAGCAGCTTACTACCTAGAGGAGATACGCAGTATTTT	CASSLLPRGDTQYF
TRBV5-5	-	TRBJ2-1	TRBD1	TGTGCCAGCAGCCCGGACAGGGGTGAGCAGTTCTTC	CASSPDRGEQFF
TRBV18	-	TRBJ1-2	TRBD1	TGTGCCAGCTCACCCCAATTGACAGGGGGTTATGGCTACACCTTC	CASSPQLTGGYGYTF
TRBV19	-	TRBJ1-3	-	TGTGCCAGTAGTATCTCGAGGGATTCTGGAAACACCATATATTTT	CASSISRDSGNTIYF
TRBV25-1	-	TRBJ2-1	-	TGTGCCAGCAGTGAATTCGATGAGCAGTTCTTC	CASSEFDEQFF
TRBV6-1	-	TRBJ1-5	TRBD1	TGTGCCAGCAGTGACGGACAGGGCAAGAGCAATCAGCCCCAGCATTTT	CASSDGQGKSNQPQHF
TRBV25-1	-	TRBJ1-5	-	TGTGCCAGCAGACAGGGCAATCAGCCCCAGCATTTT	CASRQGNQPQHF
TRBV7-2	few	TRBJ1-3	TRBD1	TGTGCCAGCAGTAGAATACTACAGGGGTACACTGGAAACACCATATATTTT	CASSRILQGYTGNTIYF
TRBV27	-	TRBJ1-1	-	TGTGCCAGCAGTCAATGGGTAGACAGGGAAGCTTTCTTT	CASSQWVDREAFF
TRBV5-4	-	TRBJ1-2	-	TGTGCCAGCAGCTTGGTCAGGGACTATGGCTACACCTTC	CASSLVRDYGYTF
TRBV10-1	-	TRBJ2-7	TRBD2	TGCGCCAGTGTCAGAGCGGGGGAGCAGTACTTC	CASVRAGEQYF
TRBV6-2/TRBV6-3	-	TRBJ2-7	-	TGTGCCAGCAGTTTCAACTCCCCCGGCGGGTTCGAGCAGTACTTC	CASSFNSPGGFEQYF
TRBV30	-	TRBJ1-2	-	TGTGCCTGGAGAGGGCAGGCCCGGGGTGGCTACACCTTC	CAWRGQARGGYTF
TRBV6-2/TRBV6-3	-	TRBJ2-3	TRBD2	TGTGCCAGCAGTTACGCGGGGGGGCGGAAAGATACGCAGTATTTT	CASSYAGGRKDTQYF
TRBV28	few	TRBJ2-3	TRBD2	TGTGCCAGCAGTTTGGGGTTAGCGGGAGTAAAAATAGATACGCAGTATTTT	CASSLGLAGVKIDTQYF
TRBV4-3	-	TRBJ1-1	TRBD1	TGCGCCAGCAGCCAAGGGCACAGGGGCGGAACTGAAGCTTTCTTT	CASSQGHRGGTEAFF
TRBV9	-	TRBJ1-4	-	TGTGCCAGCAAGGGGGACAACCTAGAAAAACTGTTTTTT	CASKGDNLEKLFF
TRBV6-2/TRBV6-3	-	TRBJ2-7	TRBD1	TGTGCCAGCAGCTTGACCCGGGACAGGAACTCCTACGAGCAGTACTTC	CASSLTRDRNSYEQYF
TRBV19	-	TRBJ1-5	TRBD1	TGTGCCAGTAGTCCGGGGACAGGGAGCAATCAGCCCCAGCATTTT	CASSPGTGSNQPQHF
TRBV3-1/TRBV3-2	-	TRBJ2-1	TRBD1	TGTGCCAGCAGCCCTGGACAGGGCGAATCGTACAATGAGCAGTTCTTC	CASSPGQGESYNEQFF
TRBV6-2/TRBV6-3	-	TRBJ1-2	TRBD1	TGTGCCAGCAGTTACGGGACAGTCGGCTACACCTTC	CASSYGTVGYTF
TRBV10-2	-	TRBJ2-1	TRBD2	TGCGCCAGCAGTGTTAGCGGGGGGGCCACGTGGGACAATGAGCAGTTCTTC	CASSVSGGATWDNEQFF
TRBV10-1	-	TRBJ2-3	-	TGCGCCAGCAGTGAGTCGGCAGGGGCGAGCACAGATACGCAGTATTTT	CASSESAGASTDTQYF
TRBV30	-	TRBJ2-5	-	TGTGCCTGGAGTGTACTGGTTTTGGGGCGGGGAGAGACCCAGTACTTC	CAWSVLVLGRGETQYF
TRBV7-9	-	TRBJ1-2	-	TGTGCCAGCAGCTTGAGCGACACGGGATATGGCTACACCTTC	CASSLSDTGYGYTF
TRBV6-6	-	TRBJ2-7	TRBD2	TGTGCCAGCAGCCCTCTAGCGGGAGGGTCTGAGCAGTACTTC	CASSPLAGGSEQYF
TRBV12-5	-	TRBJ2-5	-	TGTGCTAGTGTAGGGCAGGGGGAGACCCAGTACTTC	CASVGQGETQYF
TRBV9	once	TRBJ2-1	-	TGTGCCAGCAGCGCGGGCCCGGGACTCATTGACAATGAGCAGTTCTTC	CASSAGPGLIDNEQFF
TRBV28	-	TRBJ2-1	-	TGTGCCAGCAGTTTAAAGGGGTCTAGATATAATGAGCAGTTCTTC	CASSLKGSRYNEQFF
TRBV6-6	-	TRBJ1-2	TRBD1	TGTGCCAGCAGTCAGAATCCAATGGGACAGGAAGCTAACTATGGCTACACCTTC	CASSQNPMGQEANYGYTF
TRBV25-1	-	TRBJ2-7	TRBD1	TGTGCCAGCACTCCAGGGGCAGGGGGCTACGAGCAGTACTTC	CASTPGAGGYEQYF
TRBV28	-	TRBJ1-6	TRBD1	TGTGCCAGCACTTCGGGACAGGGGAGCAATTCACCCCTCCACTTT	CASTSGQGSNSPLHF
TRBV28	once	TRBJ1-2	-	TGTGCCAGCAGTTCCCTCTTGGTGGGTCGGCGGGGCTACACCTTC	CASSSLLVGRRGYTF
TRBV28	-	TRBJ1-4	-	TGTGCCAGCAGTTTTGGTCGGGGATGGGCAAGGGCTAATGAAAAACTGTTTTTT	CASSFGRGWARANEKLFF
TRBV19	-	TRBJ1-1	-	TGTGCCAGTAGTATACGGAGTTTTTTACCGGGGAGGGCCACTGAAGCTTTCTTT	CASSIRSFLPGRATEAFF
TRBV4-1	-	TRBJ1-3	TRBD1	TGCGCCAGCAGCCAAGAAGGGACAGCCGGAAACACCATATATTTT	CASSQEGTAGNTIYF
TRBV6-2/TRBV6-3	-	TRBJ1-6	-	TGTGCCAGCAGTCCCCGGCGGGGGCGATCACCCCTCCACTTT	CASSPRRGRSPLHF
TRBV19	-	TRBJ1-2	-	TGTGCCAGTAGTATAGACCCCGTTCGGGGCTACACCTTC	CASSIDPVRGYTF
TRBV2	-	TRBJ1-6	TRBD1	TGTGCCAGCAGTGCCAGACAGGGAAATAATTCACCCCTCCACTTT	CASSARQGNNSPLHF